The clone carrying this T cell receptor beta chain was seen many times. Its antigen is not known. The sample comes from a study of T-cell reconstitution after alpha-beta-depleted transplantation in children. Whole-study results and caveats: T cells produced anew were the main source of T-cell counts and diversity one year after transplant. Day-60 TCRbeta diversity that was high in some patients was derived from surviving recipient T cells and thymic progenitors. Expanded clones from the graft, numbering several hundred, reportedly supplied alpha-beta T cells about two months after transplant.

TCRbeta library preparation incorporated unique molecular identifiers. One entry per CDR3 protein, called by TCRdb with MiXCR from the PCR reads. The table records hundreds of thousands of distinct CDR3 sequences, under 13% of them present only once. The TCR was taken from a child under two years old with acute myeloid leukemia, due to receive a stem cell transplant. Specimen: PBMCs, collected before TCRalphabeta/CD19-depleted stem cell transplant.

The CDR3 region is CSARDRRRVGTEAFF. DNA of the CDR3: TGCAGTGCTAGAGATCGTCGCAGGGTGGGCACTGAAGCTTTCTTT. The gene calls are TRBV20-1 and TRBJ1-1; D possibly corresponds to TRBD1 (5 bases). CDR1 and CDR2 from the germline V gene are DFQATT and SNEGSKA (reference sequence). Between the trimmed V and J ends, which lost 0 bases and 4 bases, there was a span of 15 bases. The CDR3 has 15 amino acids.